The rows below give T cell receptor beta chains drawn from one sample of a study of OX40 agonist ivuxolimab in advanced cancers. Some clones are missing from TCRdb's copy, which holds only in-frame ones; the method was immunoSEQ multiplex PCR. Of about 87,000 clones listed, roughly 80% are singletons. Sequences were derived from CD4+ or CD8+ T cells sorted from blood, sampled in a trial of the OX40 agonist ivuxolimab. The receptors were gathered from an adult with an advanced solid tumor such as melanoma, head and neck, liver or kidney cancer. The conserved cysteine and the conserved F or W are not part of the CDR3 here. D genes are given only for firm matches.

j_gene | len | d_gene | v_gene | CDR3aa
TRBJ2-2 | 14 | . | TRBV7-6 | ASSLESAGDTGELF
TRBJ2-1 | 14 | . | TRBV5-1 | ASSWGDFETHNEQF
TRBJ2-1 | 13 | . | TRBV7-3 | ASSVQAAPYNEQF
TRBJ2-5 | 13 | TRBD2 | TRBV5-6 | ASSLESGGGETQY
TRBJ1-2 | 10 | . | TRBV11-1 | ASANGWGGYT
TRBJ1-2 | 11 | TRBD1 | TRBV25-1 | ASSGTGAWGYT
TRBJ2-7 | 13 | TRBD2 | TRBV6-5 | ASSSVAGAHYEQY
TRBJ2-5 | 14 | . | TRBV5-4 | ASSLVATASKETQY
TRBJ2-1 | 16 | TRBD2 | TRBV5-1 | ASSSGLAGRSSYNEQF
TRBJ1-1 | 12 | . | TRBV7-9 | ASSLVGRNTEAF
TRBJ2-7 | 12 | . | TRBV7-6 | ASSLEAGAYEQY
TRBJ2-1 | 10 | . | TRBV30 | AWSPQGYEQF
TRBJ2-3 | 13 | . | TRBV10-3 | AISQEGGGGDTQY
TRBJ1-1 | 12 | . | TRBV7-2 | ASSPQPSQIEAF
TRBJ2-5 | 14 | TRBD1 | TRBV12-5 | ASGLDRGQGIETQY
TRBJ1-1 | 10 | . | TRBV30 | AWSGPSTEAF
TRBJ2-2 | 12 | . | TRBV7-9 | ASSTPTLTGELF
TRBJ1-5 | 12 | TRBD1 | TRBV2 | ASIGQGEGQPQH
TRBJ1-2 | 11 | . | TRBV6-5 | ASQKAGNYGYT
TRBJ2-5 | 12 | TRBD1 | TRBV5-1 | ASSSTGTQETQY
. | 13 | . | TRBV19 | ASSKKVGDHYEQY
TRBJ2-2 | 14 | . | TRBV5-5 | ASSLLRGANTGELF
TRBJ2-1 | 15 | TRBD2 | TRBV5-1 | ASSLIKLAGAINEQF
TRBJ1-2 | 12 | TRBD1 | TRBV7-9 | ASSLGQGNYGYT
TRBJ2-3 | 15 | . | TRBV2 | ASSAVLGGPVTDTQY
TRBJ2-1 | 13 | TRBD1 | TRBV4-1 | ASSQVGRGRTEQF
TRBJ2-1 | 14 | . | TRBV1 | TSSQDRRGAYNEQF
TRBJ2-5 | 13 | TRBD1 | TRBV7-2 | ASSPQGVGGETQY
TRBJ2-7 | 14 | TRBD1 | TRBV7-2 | ASSPGTGRGTYEQY
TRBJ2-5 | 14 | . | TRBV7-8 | ASSLGGQTGGETQY
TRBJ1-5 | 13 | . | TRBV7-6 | ASSLGAGSNQPQH
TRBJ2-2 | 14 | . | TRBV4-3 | ASSQDPAANTGELF
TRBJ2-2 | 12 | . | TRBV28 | ASSPGDQTGELF
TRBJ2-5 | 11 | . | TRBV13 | ASSLRQRETQY
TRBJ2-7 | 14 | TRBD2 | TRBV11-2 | ASSFVAGGATYEQY
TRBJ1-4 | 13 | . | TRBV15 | ATSITRDINEKLF
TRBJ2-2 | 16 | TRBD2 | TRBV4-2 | ASSQDGLAGRNTGELF
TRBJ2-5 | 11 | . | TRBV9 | ASSVGALKTQY
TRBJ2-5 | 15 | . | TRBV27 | ASSSWGAGIYQETQY
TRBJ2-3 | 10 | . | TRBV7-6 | ASSLVGDTQY
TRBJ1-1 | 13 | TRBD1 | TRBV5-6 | ASSLGDRGHTEAF
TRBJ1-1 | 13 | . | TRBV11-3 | ASRHLYGSLLGAF